Listed below are T cell receptor beta chains from one sample, sequenced in a study of T cells in Graves' hyperthyroidism and ophthalmopathy. TCRdb ran MiXCR on the multiplex PCR reads and lists one entry per CDR3 protein. This sample has 350,000 or so distinct CDR3 sequences, with 18% found just once. The sequencing sample was made of blood. Receptors were obtained from a middle-aged woman with Graves' ophthalmopathy. CDR3s include the opening cysteine and the closing phenylalanine or tryptophan. Each record gives: V gene, J gene, D gene, clone size, CDR3 DNA, CDR3 protein. A D gene is named only where the DNA matches it firmly. Expanded clones get a size class; other rows say once, few or many, or leave the size out.

V gene: TRBV30; J gene: TRBJ1-2; D gene: NA; clone size: many; CDR3 DNA: TGTGCCTGGAGTGTACCCGGTGGCTACACCTTC; CDR3 protein: CAWSVPGGYTF
V gene: TRBV10-3; J gene: TRBJ1-1; D gene: TRBD1; clone size: many; CDR3 DNA: TGTCTCACCCGGGACAGGGAGCATATGAACACTGAAGCTTTCTTT; CDR3 protein: CLTRDREHMNTEAFF
V gene: TRBV7-6; J gene: TRBJ1-1; D gene: NA; clone size: many; CDR3 DNA: TGTGCCAGCAGCCAGGTGGGCACTGAAGCTTTCTTT; CDR3 protein: CASSQVGTEAFF
V gene: TRBV29-1; J gene: TRBJ2-5; D gene: NA; clone size: NA; CDR3 DNA: TGCAGCGTTGCACTAGTCGCAGAGACCCAGTACTTC; CDR3 protein: CSVALVAETQYF
V gene: TRBV15; J gene: TRBJ1-2; D gene: NA; clone size: once; CDR3 DNA: TGTGCCACCAGCAGAGATGTAGAACAGTACTATGGCTACACCTTC; CDR3 protein: CATSRDVEQYYGYTF
V gene: TRBV28; J gene: TRBJ1-5; D gene: NA; clone size: many; CDR3 DNA: TGTGCCAGCAGCCCATTCCCACGACGTAATCAGCCCCAGCATTTT; CDR3 protein: CASSPFPRRNQPQHF
V gene: TRBV27; J gene: TRBJ2-5; D gene: NA; clone size: few; CDR3 DNA: TGTGCCAGCAGTTGGGCCAGAACCCAAGAGACCCAGTACTTC; CDR3 protein: CASSWARTQETQYF
V gene: TRBV2; J gene: TRBJ2-4; D gene: NA; clone size: many; CDR3 DNA: TGTGCCAGCAGGACGATCAGAGCCAAAAACATTCAGTACTTC; CDR3 protein: CASRTIRAKNIQYF
V gene: TRBV11-2; J gene: TRBJ2-7; D gene: NA; clone size: many; CDR3 DNA: TGTGCCAGCAGCTTTAACCTCTTGACAGGACCAACCTACGAGCAGTACTTC; CDR3 protein: CASSFNLLTGPTYEQYF
V gene: TRBV12-3/TRBV12-4; J gene: TRBJ1-1; D gene: NA; clone size: many; CDR3 DNA: TGTGCCAGCAGTTTAGGAGGGGGGCTAAGAATGAACACTGAAGCTTTCTTT; CDR3 protein: CASSLGGGLRMNTEAFF
V gene: TRBV29-1; J gene: TRBJ2-7; D gene: NA; clone size: NA; CDR3 DNA: TGCAGCGTCCACGACAGCTACGAGCAGTACTTC; CDR3 protein: CSVHDSYEQYF
V gene: TRBV15; J gene: TRBJ1-1; D gene: NA; clone size: many; CDR3 DNA: TGTGCCACCAGCAGAGATCCCAGTGGGATGGGCACTGAAGCTTTCTTT; CDR3 protein: CATSRDPSGMGTEAFF
V gene: TRBV6-1; J gene: TRBJ2-5; D gene: TRBD2; clone size: once; CDR3 DNA: TGTGCCAGCAGGCTAAGGTCGCCAGCGGGAGTGACCCAGTACTTC; CDR3 protein: CASRLRSPAGVTQYF
V gene: TRBV4-1; J gene: TRBJ2-5; D gene: NA; clone size: many; CDR3 DNA: TGCGCCAGCAGCCAAGGTGGATACCAAGAGACCCAGTACTTC; CDR3 protein: CASSQGGYQETQYF
V gene: TRBV28; J gene: TRBJ2-7; D gene: TRBD2; clone size: NA; CDR3 DNA: TGTGTCCAAGCGGGAGAGGACTACGAGCAGTACTTC; CDR3 protein: CVQAGEDYEQYF
V gene: TRBV6-1; J gene: TRBJ2-5; D gene: NA; clone size: NA; CDR3 DNA: TGTGCCAGCACGGCCACAGTACAAGAGACCCAGTACTTC; CDR3 protein: CASTATVQETQYF
V gene: TRBV9; J gene: TRBJ2-7; D gene: NA; clone size: NA; CDR3 DNA: TGTGCCAGCAGCGTAGCTACTGGAAGCTCCTACGAGCAGTACTTC; CDR3 protein: CASSVATGSSYEQYF
V gene: TRBV7-9; J gene: TRBJ2-7; D gene: NA; clone size: many; CDR3 DNA: TGTGCCAGCAGCCCCGACCAGGGGAAGCAGTACTTC; CDR3 protein: CASSPDQGKQYF
V gene: TRBV6-1; J gene: TRBJ1-1; D gene: NA; clone size: NA; CDR3 DNA: TGTGCCAGCAGCGCAACAGCTACGAACACTGAAGCTTTCTTT; CDR3 protein: CASSATATNTEAFF
V gene: TRBV7-9; J gene: TRBJ1-1; D gene: NA; clone size: many; CDR3 DNA: TGTGCCAGCAGCTTAGAGGGGGGCTCGGCTGAAGCTTTCTTT; CDR3 protein: CASSLEGGSAEAFF
V gene: TRBV6-5; J gene: TRBJ2-7; D gene: NA; clone size: many; CDR3 DNA: TGTGCCAGCAGTCCTTTAGGGGGCTACGAGCAGTACTTC; CDR3 protein: CASSPLGGYEQYF
V gene: TRBV7-9; J gene: TRBJ2-5; D gene: NA; clone size: many; CDR3 DNA: TGTGCCAGCAGCTTAGATTCCCGTCTGGTGGGAGAGACCCAGTACTTC; CDR3 protein: CASSLDSRLVGETQYF
V gene: TRBV15; J gene: TRBJ2-7; D gene: TRBD2; clone size: NA; CDR3 DNA: TGTGCCACCAGCATTTCAGCGGGAGTAGGCGAGCAGTACTTC; CDR3 protein: CATSISAGVGEQYF
V gene: TRBV6-8; J gene: TRBJ2-7; D gene: NA; clone size: few; CDR3 DNA: TGTGCCAGCGAAGTCCCGCTGACCCCTTACTACGAGCAGTGCTTC; CDR3 protein: CASEVPLTPYYEQCF
V gene: TRBV7-9; J gene: TRBJ2-7; D gene: TRBD1; clone size: many; CDR3 DNA: TGTGCCAGCAGCCCCCGGGACAGCGACACCTACGAGCAGTACTTC; CDR3 protein: CASSPRDSDTYEQYF
V gene: TRBV29-1; J gene: TRBJ2-5; D gene: TRBD2; clone size: many; CDR3 DNA: TGCAGCGTTGGGGCGGGAGGATTCCAAGAGACCCAGTACTTC; CDR3 protein: CSVGAGGFQETQYF
V gene: TRBV30; J gene: TRBJ1-1; D gene: NA; clone size: many; CDR3 DNA: TGTGCCTGGAGTGGCGTGAACACTGAAGCTTTCTTT; CDR3 protein: CAWSGVNTEAFF
V gene: TRBV12-3/TRBV12-4; J gene: TRBJ1-2; D gene: NA; clone size: many; CDR3 DNA: TGTGCCACGCGCCTGGTCGCTAACTATGGCTACACCTTC; CDR3 protein: CATRLVANYGYTF
V gene: TRBV14; J gene: TRBJ2-2; D gene: NA; clone size: many; CDR3 DNA: TGTGCCAGCAGCCAAATTCCCCTGACCGGGGAGCTGTTTTTT; CDR3 protein: CASSQIPLTGELFF
V gene: TRBV28; J gene: TRBJ2-2; D gene: NA; clone size: NA; CDR3 DNA: TGTGCCAGCAGGCTTGGACTATCCGGGGAGCTGTTTTTT; CDR3 protein: CASRLGLSGELFF
V gene: TRBV19; J gene: TRBJ1-2; D gene: NA; clone size: many; CDR3 DNA: TGTGCCAGTAGCGATGACGTCTGGGGCTACACCTTC; CDR3 protein: CASSDDVWGYTF
V gene: TRBV12-3/TRBV12-4; J gene: TRBJ2-7; D gene: NA; clone size: many; CDR3 DNA: TGTGCCAGCGGAACAGACCTCCCCTACGAGCAGTACTTC; CDR3 protein: CASGTDLPYEQYF
V gene: TRBV20-1; J gene: TRBJ2-7; D gene: NA; clone size: many; CDR3 DNA: TGCAGTGCTAAAAGCTTACAGCTCTACGAGCAGTACTTC; CDR3 protein: CSAKSLQLYEQYF
V gene: TRBV19; J gene: TRBJ2-4; D gene: NA; clone size: many; CDR3 DNA: TGTGCCAGTAGTACCACGGGGCTGCAAAACATTCAGTACTTC; CDR3 protein: CASSTTGLQNIQYF
V gene: TRBV11-2; J gene: TRBJ2-2; D gene: TRBD2; clone size: NA; CDR3 DNA: TGTGCCAGCAGCTTCGGGGGGACTAACCGGGAGCTGTTTTTT; CDR3 protein: CASSFGGTNRELFF
V gene: TRBV6-1; J gene: TRBJ2-7; D gene: NA; clone size: many; CDR3 DNA: TGTGCCAGCCTTGACAGCTCCTACGAGCAGTACTTC; CDR3 protein: CASLDSSYEQYF
V gene: TRBV20-1; J gene: TRBJ2-3; D gene: TRBD2; clone size: many; CDR3 DNA: TGCAGTGCTAGCATAGCGGGAGTTTTGGCAGATACGCAGTATTTT; CDR3 protein: CSASIAGVLADTQYF
V gene: TRBV19; J gene: TRBJ2-2; D gene: TRBD2; clone size: many; CDR3 DNA: TGTGCCAGTAGTACCAGACTAGCGGAATACACCGGGGAGCTGTTTTTT; CDR3 protein: CASSTRLAEYTGELFF
V gene: TRBV6-2/TRBV6-3; J gene: TRBJ1-2; D gene: NA; clone size: many; CDR3 DNA: TGTGCCAGCAGTTCTCTCCCCCAGGGTACTCCTAACTATGGCTACACCTTC; CDR3 protein: CASSSLPQGTPNYGYTF
V gene: TRBV6-5; J gene: TRBJ1-1; D gene: TRBD1; clone size: once; CDR3 DNA: TGTGCCAGCAGTTACCAACAGGGGGGAGCGACGGCTGAAGCTTTCTTT; CDR3 protein: CASSYQQGGATAEAFF
V gene: TRBV6-5; J gene: TRBJ2-7; D gene: NA; clone size: NA; CDR3 DNA: TGTGCCAGCAGTTACCCGGGCAGCTCCTACGAGCAGTACTTC; CDR3 protein: CASSYPGSSYEQYF
V gene: TRBV7-8; J gene: TRBJ2-2; D gene: NA; clone size: NA; CDR3 DNA: TGTGCCAGCAGCCTATTTAGCGCGGAGGGCGGCACCGGGGAGCTGTTTTTT; CDR3 protein: CASSLFSAEGGTGELFF
V gene: TRBV7-2; J gene: TRBJ2-2; D gene: TRBD2; clone size: many; CDR3 DNA: TGTGCCAGCAGCTATAGCGGGAGTGCCGGGGAGCTGTTTTTT; CDR3 protein: CASSYSGSAGELFF
V gene: TRBV7-2; J gene: TRBJ2-3; D gene: TRBD1; clone size: many; CDR3 DNA: TGTGCCAGCAGCCAATCACAGGGGGCCACAGATACGCAGTATTTT; CDR3 protein: CASSQSQGATDTQYF
V gene: TRBV11-2; J gene: TRBJ2-1; D gene: NA; clone size: many; CDR3 DNA: TGTGCCAGCAAGGCCGGGATTAGCTCCTACAATGAGCAGTTCTTC; CDR3 protein: CASKAGISSYNEQFF
V gene: TRBV4-1; J gene: TRBJ1-3; D gene: NA; clone size: NA; CDR3 DNA: TGCGCCAGCAGCCAAGCTCTACAGTCCTCTGGAAACGCCATATATTTT; CDR3 protein: CASSQALQSSGNAIYF
V gene: TRBV6-5; J gene: TRBJ1-1; D gene: NA; clone size: many; CDR3 DNA: TGTGCCAGCACCACGACAGTGAACACTGAAGCTTTCTTT; CDR3 protein: CASTTTVNTEAFF
V gene: TRBV12-3/TRBV12-4; J gene: TRBJ2-6; D gene: NA; clone size: many; CDR3 DNA: TGTGCCAGCAGACAGTGGGGCTCTGGGGCCAACGTCCTGACTTTC; CDR3 protein: CASRQWGSGANVLTF
V gene: TRBV28; J gene: TRBJ1-6; D gene: NA; clone size: once; CDR3 DNA: TGTGCCAGCAGTTTAGGGGTCTCGGGGAATTCACCCCTCCACTTT; CDR3 protein: CASSLGVSGNSPLHF
V gene: TRBV6-2/TRBV6-3; J gene: TRBJ1-1; D gene: NA; clone size: many; CDR3 DNA: TGTGCCAGCAGCTGGCTTAGAGGCGCTGAAGCTTTCTTT; CDR3 protein: CASSWLRGAEAFF
V gene: TRBV6-2/TRBV6-3; J gene: TRBJ1-2; D gene: NA; clone size: many; CDR3 DNA: TGTGCCAGCAGTTACGCTACGCGGGGTTACGGCTACACCTTC; CDR3 protein: CASSYATRGYGYTF
V gene: TRBV19; J gene: TRBJ1-3; D gene: NA; clone size: many; CDR3 DNA: TGTGCCAGTAGTAATATCGGGACTGGAAACACCATATATTTT; CDR3 protein: CASSNIGTGNTIYF
V gene: TRBV30; J gene: TRBJ1-1; D gene: NA; clone size: many; CDR3 DNA: TGTGCCTGGAGTCCCATGGGCCCGCGCGGGAACACTGAAGCTTTCTTT; CDR3 protein: CAWSPMGPRGNTEAFF
V gene: TRBV6-5; J gene: TRBJ2-5; D gene: TRBD1; clone size: many; CDR3 DNA: TGTGCCAGCAGTTATTCCGGGACAGGGATGTTGAAGACCCAGTACTTC; CDR3 protein: CASSYSGTGMLKTQYF
V gene: TRBV10-3; J gene: TRBJ2-2; D gene: NA; clone size: many; CDR3 DNA: TGTGCCATCAGTGAATTAGCGGCCTCTAACACCGGGGAGCTGTTTTTT; CDR3 protein: CAISELAASNTGELFF
V gene: TRBV6-2/TRBV6-3; J gene: TRBJ1-2; D gene: NA; clone size: many; CDR3 DNA: TGTGCCAGCACCGCTAACAGGGACTCTGGCTACACCTTC; CDR3 protein: CASTANRDSGYTF